Below, 14 T cell receptor beta chains from the same sample are listed, as sequenced in a study of a mutant IDH1 vaccine in newly diagnosed glioma (dated by TCRdb to the early 2020s). This specimen's time point label, interpreted: week 23, last vaccination. A 20-mer mutant IDH1 peptide at 300 micrograms in Montanide made up each vaccine dose, which was injected subcutaneously together with topical imiquimod. These receptors' targets are unknown. Library preparation employed the immunoSEQ multiplex PCR assay. Held by TCRdb, this immuneACCESS table contains in-frame sequences only and omits some clones. Under half of the omission traces to an unresolved V gene where checked; the cause of the rest is unknown. The sample records around 85,000 clones, roughly 85% of which are singletons. Clones ranked in the top ten supply around 2% of the sample. The sample here was PBMCs, taken from a glioma patient whose treatment included an IDH1 peptide vaccine. Every receptor here comes from a man aged 25 to 40 with glioma. Some clones in this sample may be carry-over from other donors' samples.

The chain employs TRBV6-5 and TRBJ2-2; D is possibly TRBD1 (6 bases). Trimming removed 5 bases at V and 2 bases at J, with 12 bases between. The CDR3 consists of 15 residues. Germline V CDR1 and CDR2: MNHEY, SVGAGI. Here the CDR3 reads CASSPRTVNTGELFF. The CDR3 DNA sequence: TGTGCCAGCAGTCCCCGGACAGTAAACACCGGGGAGCTGTTTTTT.

The gene calls are TRBV27 and TRBJ2-7; D gene uncertain. The V gene lost 5 bases and the J gene lost 1 base, with 9 bases spanning the gap. Germline-derived CDR1 and CDR2 are MNHEY and SMNVEV (reference sequence). This CDR3 region has 13 residues. The CDR3 region has the DNA TGTGCCAGCAGTAAAGGCGAATCCTACGAGCAGTACTTC. Translation gives CASSKGESYEQYF.

The chain carries TRBV7-9 and TRBJ1-2; unclear D gene. V lost 6 bases to trimming and J lost 0 bases, with 11 bases between them. The CDR3 has 14 residues. Germline-derived CDR1 and CDR2 are SEHNR and FQNEAQ (reference sequence). The CDR3: CASSGPAANYGYTF. The CDR3 DNA is TGTGCCAGCAGTGGCCCGGCAGCTAACTATGGCTACACCTTC.

The chain has TRBV7-3 and TRBJ2-1, with TRBD1 matching over 7 bases. V shed 3 bases, J shed 15 bases, and the junction held 14 bases outside the gene matches. The CDR3 runs to 14 residues. Germline V gene data show CDR1 as SGHTA and CDR2 as FQGTGA. As DNA, the CDR3 is TGTGCCAGCAGCTTTGGCGCTACAGGGGCCCTCTGGTTCTTC. Its translation: CASSFGATGALWFF.

The table lists this clone with a count of one. The genes are TRBV11-1 and TRBJ2-7; D is unclear. V lost 0 bases and J lost 4, with 19 bases in between. The CDR3 spans 17 residues. Germline CDR1 and CDR2: SGHAT and FQDESV (reference sequence). The CDR3 DNA follows: TGTGCCAGCAGCTTAGCGTGGAGCGCCGTTGGGCCTTACGAGCAGTACTTC. Amino acids: CASSLAWSAVGPYEQYF. The full variable domain, in which reference TRBV11-1 and TRBJ2-7 provide the parts outside the CDR3, is EAEVAQSPRYKITEKSQAVAFWCDPISGHATLYWYRQILGQGPELLVQFQDESVVDDSQLPKDRFSAERLKGVDSTLKIQPAELGDSAMYLCASSLAWSAVGPYEQYFGPGTRLTVT.

The chain links TRBV25-1 to TRBJ2-7, with 7 bases that match TRBD2. The V and J ends lost 0 bases and 7 bases, in that order; junction bases with no gene match: 3. CDR3 size: 13 residues. CDR1 and CDR2 from the germline V gene are MGHDK and SYGVNS. This chain's CDR3 is CASSEYLGGEQYF. DNA of the CDR3: TGTGCCAGCAGTGAATATCTCGGGGGGGAGCAGTACTTC.

This clone was counted a few times. The chain recombines TRBV4-2 with TRBJ2-2; D possibly corresponds to TRBD1 (6 bases). Deletions cut 4 bases from V and 7 bases from J, with 13 bases between. The CDR3 is 14 residues long. Germline CDR1 and CDR2: LGHNA and YNFKEQ. For the CDR3, the DNA is TGTGCCAGCAGCCCAACTAGGGGGTACGGGGAGCTGTTTTTT. Protein product: CASSPTRGYGELFF.

In its sample, this clone was seen many times. The rearrangement joins TRBV9 to TRBJ1-5, with D perhaps matching TRBD1 (5 bases). V was clipped by 7 bases and J by 4 bases, with 18 bases between them. The germline V gene has CDR1 SGDLS and CDR2 YYNGEE. There are 15 residues in the CDR3. In nucleotides, the CDR3 is TGTGCCAGCTGGTGGGACGGCTGCGGGAATCAGCCCCAGCATTTT. Translating gives CASWWDGCGNQPQHF.

The chain joins TRBV4-2 to TRBJ2-7, with D maybe TRBD1 (6 bases). V was cut by 1 base and J by 6 bases, with 16 bases left in between. CDR1 is LGHNA, CDR2 YNFKEQ, per germline. CDR3 size: 15 residues. CDR3: CASSQGGLRGGEQYF. CDR3 DNA: TGTGCCAGCAGCCAAGGAGGCCTACGAGGGGGCGAGCAGTACTTC.

The rearrangement links TRBV28 to TRBJ2-1; D uncertain. V lost 0 bases, J lost 6 bases, and 3 bases lay in between. The CDR3 has 12 amino acids. Germline V gene sequence: CDR1 MDHEN, CDR2 SYDVKM. The CDR3 loop is CASSLWINEQFF. The CDR3 DNA reads TGTGCCAGCAGTTTATGGATCAATGAGCAGTTCTTC.

The J gene is TRBJ1-4, the V gene TRBV9; D is perhaps TRBD1 (6 bases). Germline CDR1 and CDR2: SGDLS and YYNGEE. Trimming left V 2 bases short and J 3 bases short, with 8 bases between. There are 14 residues in the CDR3. The CDR3 nucleotides read TGTGCCAGCAGCGTCACAGGGTCTAATGAAAAACTGTTTTTT. It translates to CASSVTGSNEKLFF.

The J gene is TRBJ1-2, the V gene TRBV30; D may be TRBD1 (5 bases). Germline V CDR1 and CDR2: GTSNPN, SVGIG (reference sequence). Trimming removed 2 bases at V and 6 bases at J, with 16 bases between. This CDR3 spans 14 amino acids. The CDR3 spells CAWSPGPRTNGYTF. The CDR3 DNA reads as TGTGCCTGGAGTCCGGGACCCAGAACGAATGGCTACACCTTC.

This sequence joins TRBV4-1 and TRBJ1-2; TRBD1 aligns across 8 bases. Looked up from germline, CDR1 is MGHRA and CDR2 is YSYEKL. The CDR3 runs to 18 residues. V lost 1 base to trimming and J lost 4 bases; unmatched junction nucleotides: 14. Here the CDR3 DNA reads TGCGCCAGCAGCCAAGTTGGGGGCAGGGGGCGCGTGAGCTATGGCTACACCTTC. It translates to CASSQVGGRGRVSYGYTF.

The chain has TRBV5-6 and TRBJ2-7, with 9 bases that match TRBD1. V lost 9 bases, J lost 6 bases, and 7 bases stayed unmatched. This CDR3 spans 12 amino acids. Germline V gene data show CDR1 as SGHDT and CDR2 as YYEEEE. This CDR3 reads CANRDRAREQYF. Written as DNA, the CDR3 is TGTGCCAATCGGGACAGGGCGCGCGAGCAGTACTTC.